This T cell receptor beta chain was captured in a study of cytomegalovirus exposure and HLA in healthy donors. CDR1 is SQVTM and CDR2 is ANQGSEA in the germline V gene. The CDR3 has 11 amino acids. Trimming took 1 base from V and 7 from J, leaving 5 bases between them. This clone has only a few counts. The PCR had 60 Vbeta and 13 Jbeta primers. Only in-frame clones appear in the TCRdb table, and some are missing; sequencing was by immunoSEQ multiplex PCR. The profile shows approximately 200,000 clones, under 80% of them singletons. The chain joins TRBV29-1 to TRBJ2-1, with D unresolved. The specimen was PBMCs. The source is a girl aged 2 to 10 in good health and CMV-seronegative. The CDR3 loop is CSVEVQNEQFF. The DNA for the CDR3 is TGCAGCGTTGAAGTTCAAAATGAGCAGTTCTTC.